This T cell receptor beta chain was sequenced for a study of shared clonotypes between healthy human individuals. Looking at the study overall: Three men and a couple of women, aged 18 to 49, were donors.

Repertoires were generated with immunoSEQ multiplex PCR, while TCRdb's copy carries only in-frame clones and drops some. Among some 2.1 million clones listed, approximately 94% were seen once. Naive CD8 cells lacked CD45RO, underwent positive selection for CCR7 and left out terminally differentiated effector memory CD45RA+ cells. Germline CDR1 and CDR2: MNHEY and SVGAGI. The CDR3 is made up of 16 amino acids. V dropped 2 bases and J dropped 4; count of bases not matched to a gene: 5. Study-level results: Memory subsets generally showed smaller estimated richness than naive subsets did. Among four donors, roughly 5.4% of naive CD4 clonotypes were found in common.

To note about this clone: The antigen is undetermined.

This sequence joins TRBV6-5 and TRBJ1-6, with 7 bases that match TRBD1. The sample taken for sequencing was naive CD8+ T cells sorted from blood. This receptor was identified in a man aged 18-30 years in good health. The CDR3 here is CASSYPGTEYNSPLHF. DNA of the CDR3: TGTGCCAGCAGTTACCCCGGGACAGAATATAATTCACCCCTCCACTTT.